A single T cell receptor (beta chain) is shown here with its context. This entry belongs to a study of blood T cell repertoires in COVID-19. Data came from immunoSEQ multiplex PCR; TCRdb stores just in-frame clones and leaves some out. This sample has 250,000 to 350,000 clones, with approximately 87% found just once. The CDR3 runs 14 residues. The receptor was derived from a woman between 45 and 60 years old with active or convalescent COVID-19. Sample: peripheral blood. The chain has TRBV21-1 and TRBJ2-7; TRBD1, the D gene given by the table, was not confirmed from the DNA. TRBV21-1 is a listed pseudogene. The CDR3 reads CASSKAGQVYEQYF. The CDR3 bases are TGTGCCAGCAGCAAAGCGGGACAGGTCTACGAGCAGTACTTC.